This T cell receptor (beta chain) was sequenced during a study of read filtering for tumor transcriptome and immune sequencing. About the research overall: Mean patient age was 65.9 years, range roughly 45 to 80; 16 to 20 male, more than 11 female.

The library was built from roughly 400 ng RNA with molecular barcoded adaptors for alpha/delta and beta/gamma chains. A single record per CDR3 protein comes from TCRdb applying MiXCR to the reads. Here the sample spans 39,000 or so distinct CDR3 sequences, around 15% being singletons. Per germline, CDR1 SGHTA and CDR2 FQGNSA. The V end was cut by 4 bases, the J end by 1 base, with 5 bases between. The CDR3 is 13 amino acids. This clonotype has only a few counts. What it recognizes is unknown. Notes on the study in general: This fraction held mixed bone marrow immune cells after CD138-negative sorting.

This rearrangement joins TRBV7-2 to TRBJ2-1; D unclear. Sequencing used a population of CD138-negative cells sorted from bone marrow. The receptor was derived from a donor at least 40 years old with multiple myeloma. CDR3 loop: CASSSRSYNEQFF. CDR3 sequence (DNA): TGTGCCAGCAGCTCCCGGTCCTACAATGAGCAGTTCTTC.